This T cell receptor (beta chain) was sequenced in a study of blood T cell repertoires in COVID-19. As for the study in general: Acute and convalescent COVID-19 samples came from the United States, Italy and Spain. From T cells, B-cell-depleted T cells, or PBMCs came the material, which was cDNA or gDNA.

V lost 3 bases to trimming and J lost 0 bases, with 8 bases between them. This CDR3 comprises 14 residues. CDR1 is MDHEN, CDR2 SYDVKM, per germline. Original processing notes: Scientists estimated how many nucleated cells there were by amplifying reference gene primers. The table came from immunoSEQ multiplex PCR; TCRdb's copy has only in-frame clones and leaves some out. That table gives V, J and clone size, and the DNA gave D and trimming. The sample has some 190,000 clones; 75% to 80% are singletons. The genes are TRBV28 and TRBJ1-2; tentatively, D is TRBD1 (5 bases). The TCR comes from a woman aged 45-60 years with active or convalescent COVID-19. The sequenced material came from peripheral blood. This chain's CDR3 is CASSFGGANYGYTF. DNA of the CDR3: TGTGCCAGCAGTTTCGGGGGGGCTAACTATGGCTACACCTTC.